This T cell receptor (beta chain) was captured in a study of cytomegalovirus exposure and HLA in healthy donors. Study summary: Among around 180 million T cells, an earlier analysis found 95 million to 140 million unique TCR beta sequences.

J lost 5 bases, V lost 5 bases, and 9 bases had no gene match. Germline loops: CDR1 SGHRS, CDR2 YFSETQ. The CDR3 has 14 amino acids. 13 Jbeta primers and 60 Vbeta primers were used for the PCR. Per the original methods: Unique TCR beta chains numbered approximately 80 million in a later analysis, with about 9.9 million shared. The table came from immunoSEQ multiplex PCR; TCRdb's copy has only in-frame clones and leaves some out. V and J calls and clone size follow that table, whereas D and trimming were derived from the DNA. The listing contains 150,000 to 200,000 clones. The specimen was PBMCs. The rearrangement uses TRBV5-1 and TRBJ2-5; TRBD1 matches 7 bases. This receptor was taken from a woman under 30 in good health and CMV-seropositive. Here the CDR3 DNA reads TGCGCCAGCAGAAGGACTGGCAGGGGGGAGACCCAGTACTTC. Its translation is CASRRTGRGETQYF.